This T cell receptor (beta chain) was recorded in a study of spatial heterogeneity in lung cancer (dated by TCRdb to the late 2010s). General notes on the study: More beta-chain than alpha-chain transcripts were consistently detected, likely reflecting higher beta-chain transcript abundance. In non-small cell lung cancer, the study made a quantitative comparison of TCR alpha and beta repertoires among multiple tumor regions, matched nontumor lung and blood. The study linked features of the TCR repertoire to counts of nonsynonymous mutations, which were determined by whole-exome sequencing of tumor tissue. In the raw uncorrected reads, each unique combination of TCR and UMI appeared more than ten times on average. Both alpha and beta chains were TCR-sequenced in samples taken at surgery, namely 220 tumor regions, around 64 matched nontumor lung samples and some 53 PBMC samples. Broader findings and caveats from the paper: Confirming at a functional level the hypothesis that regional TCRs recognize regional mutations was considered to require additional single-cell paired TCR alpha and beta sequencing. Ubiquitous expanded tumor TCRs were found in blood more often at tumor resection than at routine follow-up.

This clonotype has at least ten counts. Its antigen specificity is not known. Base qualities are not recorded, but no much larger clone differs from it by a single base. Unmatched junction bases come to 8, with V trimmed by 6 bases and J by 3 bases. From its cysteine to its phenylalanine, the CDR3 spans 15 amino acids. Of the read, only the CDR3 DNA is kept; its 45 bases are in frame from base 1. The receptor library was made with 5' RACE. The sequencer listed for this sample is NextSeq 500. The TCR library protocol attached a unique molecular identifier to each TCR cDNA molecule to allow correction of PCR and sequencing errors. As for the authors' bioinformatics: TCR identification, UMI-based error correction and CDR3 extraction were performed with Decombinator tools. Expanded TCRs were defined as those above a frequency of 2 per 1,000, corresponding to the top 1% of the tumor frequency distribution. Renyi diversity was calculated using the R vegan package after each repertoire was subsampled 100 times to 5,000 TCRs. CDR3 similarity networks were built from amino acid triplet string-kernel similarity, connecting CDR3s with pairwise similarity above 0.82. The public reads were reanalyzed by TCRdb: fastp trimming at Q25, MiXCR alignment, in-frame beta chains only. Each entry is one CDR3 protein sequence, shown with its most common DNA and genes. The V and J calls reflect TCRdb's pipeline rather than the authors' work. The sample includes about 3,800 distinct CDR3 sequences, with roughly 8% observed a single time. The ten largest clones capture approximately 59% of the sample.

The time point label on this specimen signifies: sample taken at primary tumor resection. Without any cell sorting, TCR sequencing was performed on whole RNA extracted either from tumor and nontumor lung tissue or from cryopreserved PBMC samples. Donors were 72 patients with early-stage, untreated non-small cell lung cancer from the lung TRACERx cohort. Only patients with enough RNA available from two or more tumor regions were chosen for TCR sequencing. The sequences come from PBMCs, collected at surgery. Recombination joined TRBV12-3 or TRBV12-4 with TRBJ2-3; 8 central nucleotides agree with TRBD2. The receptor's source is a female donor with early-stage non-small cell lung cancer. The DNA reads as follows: TGTGCCAGCAGATCCAGCGGGGGAGGGACAGATACGCAGTATTTT. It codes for CASRSSGGGTDTQYF.